One and the same sample provided the 10 T cell receptor beta chains below, sequenced in a study of graft-versus-host responses after intestinal transplantation. These receptors are not linked to any known antigen. The assay was immunoSEQ multiplex PCR, and TCRdb's table has in-frame clones only and misses some. Of about 120,000 clones listed, roughly 96% are singletons. Sequencing used unstimulated CD8+ T cells sorted from spleen or lymph node cells, obtained before intestinal transplant. The source is a human donor who received an intestinal transplant.

The V and J genes are TRBV13 and TRBJ2-5; D is unresolved. Germline V lookup: CDR1 PRHDT, CDR2 FYEKMQ (reference sequence). The V and J ends lost 0 bases and 6 bases respectively, with 5 bases between them. The CDR3 is made up of 12 amino acids. The CDR3 sequence is CASSLGRKTQYF. The CDR3 DNA sequence: TGTGCCAGCAGCTTAGGGAGAAAGACCCAGTACTTC.

This clone was found once. The CDR3 loop is CASSKGETGELFF. As DNA, the CDR3 is TGTGCCAGCAGCAAAGGGGAGACCGGGGAGCTGTTTTTT. This rearrangement joins TRBV21-1 to TRBJ2-2; TRBD2 is taken as the D call from the table, unchecked against the DNA. TRBV21-1 corresponds to a pseudogene. The CDR3 runs 13 residues.

Concerning this clone itself: This sample also contains other DNA sequences that code for the same CDR3. This rearrangement joins TRBV28 to TRBJ2-3, with D perhaps TRBD1 (6 bases). CDR3 length: 14 residues. The ends were cut back, 6 bases at V and 0 bases at J, with 10 bases in the middle. Germline V gene sequence: CDR1 MDHEN, CDR2 SYDVKM. CDR3 nucleotides: TGTGCCAGCAGACCCACAGGGAGCACAGATACGCAGTATTTT. It specifies CASRPTGSTDTQYF.

The rearrangement joins TRBV9 to TRBJ2-3; D may be TRBD2 (5 bases). V lost 1 base to trimming and J lost 0 bases, with 15 bases between them. This CDR3 comprises 17 residues. In germline, CDR1 is SGDLS, CDR2 YYNGEE. This CDR3 is CASSVPRESPSTDTQYF. DNA of the CDR3: TGTGCCAGCAGCGTACCTAGGGAGTCCCCTAGCACAGATACGCAGTATTTT.

The rearrangement joins TRBV4-3 to TRBJ2-7, with 8 bases lining up with TRBD2. J lost 4 bases, V lost 0 bases, and 11 bases had no gene match. Germline-derived CDR1 and CDR2 are LGHNA and YSLEER. The CDR3 is 17 residues long. CDR3 protein: CASSQDGGGGSNYEQYF. The CDR3 nucleotides are TGCGCCAGCAGCCAAGACGGGGGGGGCGGGAGCAATTACGAGCAGTACTTC.

This sequence joins TRBV7-8 and TRBJ2-1; TRBD1 or TRBD2 may be the D gene (5 bases each). The length of the CDR3 is 15 residues. Between the trimmed V and J ends, which lost 5 bases and 5 bases, there was a span of 16 bases. Germline CDR1 and CDR2: SGHVS and FQNEAQ. The CDR3 spells CASSPEGPANNEQFF. In DNA, the CDR3 is TGTGCCAGCAGCCCCGAGGGGCCAGCGAACAATGAGCAGTTCTTC.

CDR3 sequence reads: CASSQGVTSGSSQYF. CDR3 bases: TGCGCCAGCAGCCAAGGGGTGACTAGCGGGTCGTCGCAGTATTTT. The chain couples TRBV4-1 to TRBJ2-3, with 10 bases fitting TRBD2. This CDR3 contains 15 residues. Germline CDR1 MGHRA, CDR2 YSYEKL. Trimming took 1 base from V and 10 from J; bases not matched to a gene: 8.

V gene TRBV6-6 combines with J gene TRBJ2-1; tentatively, D is TRBD1 or TRBD2 (6 bases each). Germline values: CDR1 MNHNY, CDR2 SVGAGI (reference sequence). This CDR3 comprises 16 residues. The V end was cut by 6 bases, the J end by 4 bases, with 19 bases between. The CDR3: CASSFQGRITYNEQFF. CDR3 coding DNA: TGTGCCAGCAGCTTCCAGGGGAGGATTACATACAATGAGCAGTTCTTC.

The chain employs TRBV11-2 and TRBJ2-3; 7 positions agree with TRBD2. This CDR3 region has 12 residues. Germline V gene lookup returns CDR1 SGHAT and CDR2 FQNNGV. V trimming: 5 bases; J trimming: 6 bases; junction bases outside the gene matches: 2. The CDR3 DNA is TGTGCCAGCAGCCTGGGGGGGGATACGCAGTATTTT. Encoded protein: CASSLGGDTQYF.

CDR3 coding DNA: TGTGCCAGCAGCAATGCGCTCCGTGGGACAGAAAAACTGTTTTTT. Protein: CASSNALRGTEKLFF. V usage is TRBV21-1 and J usage is TRBJ1-4; TRBD1 is taken as the D call from the table, unchecked against the DNA. TRBV21-1 is a pseudogene locus. This CDR3 is built from 15 residues.